The 15 T cell receptor beta chains in this list originate from one sample, sequenced in a study of shared clonotypes between healthy human individuals. Clones were read by immunoSEQ multiplex PCR, and TCRdb kept only the in-frame ones, dropping some. The sample lists roughly 2.6 million clones, more than 80% occurring once. Source material: naive CD4+ T cells sorted from blood. Subset: CD45RA+ positively selected. The receptors derive from a man between 18 and 35 years old in good health.

This sequence joins TRBV7-3 and TRBJ1-1; D perhaps matches TRBD1 (6 bases). The V end lost 2 bases, the J end lost 5 bases, and 15 bases lay between the germline ends. CDR1 SGHTA and CDR2 FQGTGA come from the germline V gene. CDR3 length: 15 residues. CDR3: CASSLEVTGWTEAFF. CDR3 in DNA: TGTGCCAGCAGCTTAGAAGTAACAGGGTGGACTGAAGCTTTCTTT.

DNA of the CDR3: TGTGCCAGCAGTCTAAGGACAGGGGCAAACACCATATATTTT. Its translation: CASSLRTGANTIYF. The rearrangement joins TRBV6-6 to TRBJ1-3; 9 bases are shared with TRBD1. Looked up from germline, CDR1 is MNHNY and CDR2 is SVGAGI (reference sequence). CDR3 length equals 14 residues. With 5 bases clipped from V and 6 bases from J, the junction kept 5 bases outside the gene matches.

The chain uses TRBV6-5 and TRBJ2-7, with 8 bases fitting TRBD2. CDR3 length equals 13 residues. With V trimmed by 8 bases and J by 5 bases, 8 bases remained unmatched. CDR1 MNHEY and CDR2 SVGAGI come from the germline V gene. This CDR3 is CASRKRETNEQYF. The CDR3 DNA is TGTGCCAGCCGGAAGCGGGAGACAAACGAGCAGTACTTC.

This sequence joins TRBV5-5 and TRBJ1-5; tentative D call: TRBD1 (6 bases). Germline CDR1 and CDR2: SGHKS and YYEKEE (reference sequence). V was shortened by 4 bases and J by 2 bases, with 10 bases between the two germline ends. The CDR3 is made up of 14 amino acids. The chain's CDR3 is CASSLSGGNQPQHF. The DNA for the CDR3 is TGTGCCAGCAGCCTCTCAGGGGGCAATCAGCCCCAGCATTTT.

The chain uses TRBV5-1 and TRBJ1-2, with D possibly matching TRBD1 (6 bases). V dropped 1 base and J dropped 8 bases, with 12 bases sitting between them. The length of the CDR3 is 13 residues. CDR1 is SGHRS, CDR2 YFSETQ, per germline. DNA of the CDR3: TGCGCCAGCAGCTTGCCCGGGGGCGCAGGCTACACCTTC. It encodes CASSLPGGAGYTF. The full variable domain, completed using reference TRBV5-1 and TRBJ1-2, is KAGVTQTPRYLIKTRGQQVTLSCSPISGHRSVSWYQQTPGQGLQFLFEYFSETQRNKGNFPGRFSGRQFSNSRSEMNVSTLELGDSALYLCASSLPGGAGYTFGSGTRLTVV.

V is TRBV18 and J is TRBJ1-1; no firm D call. Deletions cut 3 bases from V and 4 bases from J, with 9 bases between. The CDR3 runs 13 residues. The germline V gene has CDR1 KGHSH and CDR2 LQKENI. CDR3 sequence reads: CASSPVAGTEAFF. In nucleotides, the CDR3 is TGTGCCAGCTCACCGGTGGCGGGCACTGAAGCTTTCTTT.

J is TRBJ2-1 and V is TRBV2; D may be TRBD2 (6 bases). The CDR3 runs 14 residues. Between the trimmed V and J ends, which lost 7 bases and 2 bases, there was a span of 12 bases. Germline V gene sequence: CDR1 SNHLY, CDR2 FYNNEI. The CDR3 DNA is TGTGCCAGCAAGACACTAGCACCCTACAATGAGCAGTTCTTC. As protein: CASKTLAPYNEQFF.

The chain couples TRBV18 to TRBJ2-7; 10 positions agree with TRBD1. V gave up 3 bases and J gave up 6 bases; unmatched junction bases: 8. The CDR3 totals 15 residues. Germline V gives CDR1 KGHSH, CDR2 LQKENI. CDR3 sequence: CASSPLPGQGPEQYF. The CDR3 coding sequence is TGTGCCAGCTCACCGCTTCCGGGACAGGGGCCCGAGCAGTACTTC.

V usage is TRBV10-3 and J usage is TRBJ2-3; TRBD2 aligns across 9 bases. Losses at the gene ends were 1 base for V and 3 bases for J; bases not matched to a gene: 11. Germline lookup yields CDR1 ENHRY and CDR2 SYGVKD. The CDR3 is made up of 18 amino acids. CDR3 residues: CAISELRLAELITDTQYF. The CDR3 region has the DNA TGTGCCATCAGTGAGTTACGACTAGCGGAGCTTATTACAGATACGCAGTATTTT.

The gene calls are TRBV20-1 and TRBJ1-3, with unresolved D. V lost 3 bases and J lost 6, with 6 bases in between. In germline, CDR1 is DFQATT, CDR2 SNEGSKA (reference sequence). The CDR3 spans 11 residues. The CDR3 DNA sequence: TGCAGTGCTAGTTTCCTAAACACCATATATTTT. Protein: CSASFLNTIYF.

The CDR3 sequence is CASSSGSLNSPLHF. The CDR3 DNA reads as TGCGCCAGCAGCTCTGGGTCCTTGAATTCACCCCTCCACTTT. The V gene is TRBV5-1, the J gene TRBJ1-6; D not resolved. Germline loops: CDR1 SGHRS, CDR2 YFSETQ. Trimming took off 3 bases at V and 7 bases at J, with 11 bases between the two ends. This CDR3 spans 14 amino acids.

This chain connects TRBV7-2 to TRBJ2-1; 7 positions agree with TRBD2. Unmatched junction bases numbered 0, after V lost 4 bases and J lost 3 bases. Per the germline V gene, CDR1 is SGHTA and CDR2 is FQGNSA. The CDR3 contains 13 residues. The CDR3 protein is CASSWGGYNEQFF. CDR3 nucleotides: TGTGCCAGCAGCTGGGGGGGCTACAATGAGCAGTTCTTC.

The chain carries TRBV19 and TRBJ2-2; D is unclear. The V end lost 0 bases, the J end lost 4 bases, and 6 bases lay between the germline ends. Germline V lookup: CDR1 LNHDA, CDR2 SQIVND (reference sequence). The CDR3 has 14 residues. Here the CDR3 DNA reads TGTGCCAGTAGTATAGAACAGTTCACCGGGGAGCTGTTTTTT. Protein: CASSIEQFTGELFF. The entire variable domain, with the rest obtained from reference TRBV19 and TRBJ2-2, is as follows: DGGITQSPKYLFRKEGQNVTLSCEQNLNHDAMYWYRQDPGQGLRLIYYSQIVNDFQKGDIAEGYSVSREKKESFPLTVTSAQKNPTAFYLCASSIEQFTGELFFGEGSRLTVL.

The V call is TRBV5-5, the J call TRBJ1-5, with D perhaps matching TRBD1 (5 bases). V was cut by 0 bases and J by 0 bases, with 10 bases left in between. The CDR3 is 16 residues long. CDR1 SGHKS and CDR2 YYEKEE come from the germline V gene (reference sequence). Written as DNA, the CDR3 is TGTGCCAGCAGCTTGGGAGGGACGAATAGCAATCAGCCCCAGCATTTT. It yields the protein CASSLGGTNSNQPQHF.

A single count supports this clone. Other DNA sequences in this sample translate to the same CDR3. The chain combines TRBV6-4 with TRBJ1-2; TRBD1 might be the D (5 bases). CDR1 is MRHNA, CDR2 SNTAGT, per germline. The CDR3 runs to 12 residues. V was cut by 2 bases and J by 4 bases, with 5 bases left in between. CDR3 nucleotides: TGTGCCAGCAGTGACGGGGGCTATGGCTACACCTTC. The encoded protein is CASSDGGYGYTF.